The 9 T cell receptor beta chains in this list originate from one sample, sequenced in a study of T-cell reconstitution after alpha-beta-depleted transplantation in children. Unique molecular identifiers tagged the TCRbeta library. TCRdb reanalysed the PCR reads using MiXCR and keeps one entry per CDR3 protein. The table shows approximately 500,000 distinct CDR3 sequences, with 25% to 30% occurring only once. Sequencing was performed on PBMCs, taken before TCRalphabeta/CD19-depleted stem cell transplant. All receptors come from a boy younger than two with Wiskott-Aldrich syndrome, due to receive a stem cell transplant.

The chain uses TRBV27 and TRBJ2-1; D unresolved. CDR3 length: 13 amino acids. Per germline, CDR1 MNHEY and CDR2 SMNVEV (reference sequence). V shed 4 bases and J shed 1 base, with 5 bases lying between them. This CDR3 is CASSSQSYNEQFF. The CDR3 nucleotides read TGTGCCAGCAGTTCCCAATCCTACAATGAGCAGTTCTTC.

The J gene is TRBJ1-5, the V gene TRBV5-1, with D hard to call. In germline, CDR1 is SGHRS, CDR2 YFSETQ. V was pared by 2 bases and J by 5 bases, with 11 bases between. The CDR3 length is 14 residues. The CDR3 DNA follows: TGCGCCAGCAGCTTAAGTCCGAGCGATCAGCCCCAGCATTTT. This codes for CASSLSPSDQPQHF.

The V call is TRBV5-1, the J call TRBJ2-2, with unresolved D. Germline V gives CDR1 SGHRS, CDR2 YFSETQ. This CDR3 has 15 amino acids. Trimming stripped 1 base from V and 7 bases from J, with 14 bases between. This CDR3 reads CASSLYYPMGGELFF. The CDR3 nucleotides are TGCGCCAGCAGCTTGTACTACCCGATGGGCGGGGAGCTGTTTTTT.

This chain links TRBV4-1 with TRBJ1-5; D uncertain. The germline gives CDR1 MGHRA, CDR2 YSYEKL. Trimming took 1 base from V and 2 from J, leaving 6 bases between them. The CDR3 length is 14 residues. This chain's CDR3 is CASSQVWGNQPQHF. Written as DNA, the CDR3 is TGCGCCAGCAGCCAAGTGTGGGGCAATCAGCCCCAGCATTTT.

V is TRBV20-1 and J is TRBJ1-1; 9 bases fit TRBD1. Germline V lookup: CDR1 DFQATT, CDR2 SNEGSKA (reference sequence). Trimming took 1 base from V and 1 from J; bases not matched to a gene: 1. CDR3 length: 14 amino acids. CDR3 in DNA: TGCAGTGCTAGAGGGGACAGGGCGAACACTGAAGCTTTCTTT. It specifies CSARGDRANTEAFF.

This clonotype has only a few counts. The chain recombines TRBV15 with TRBJ2-1, with TRBD2 identical over 11 bases. V shed 5 bases and J 6 bases; nucleotides not matched to a gene: 12. Germline CDR1 and CDR2: LNHNV and YYDKDF (reference sequence). The CDR3 extends over 17 amino acids. The CDR3 region has the DNA TGTGCCACCAGCGAGTCCCGATGGCTAGCGGGAGGCAATGAGCAGTTCTTC. Encoded protein: CATSESRWLAGGNEQFF. Complete variable domain (other parts from reference TRBV15 and TRBJ2-1): DAMVIQNPRYQVTQFGKPVTLSCSQTLNHNVMYWYQQKSSQAPKLLFHYYDKDFNNEADTPDNFQSRRPNTSFCFLDIRSPGLGDTAMYLCATSESRWLAGGNEQFFGPGTRLTVL.

The V gene is TRBV11-3, the J gene TRBJ2-7; 9 nucleotides align to TRBD1. The CDR3 runs 14 residues. Per the germline V gene, CDR1 is SGHNT and CDR2 is YENEEA. The V segment lost 5 bases and the J segment 2 bases; nucleotides outside the gene matches: 4. Here the CDR3 reads CASSRTGVTYEQYF. The CDR3 region has the DNA TGTGCCAGCAGCCGGACAGGGGTAACCTACGAGCAGTACTTC.

A few counts support this clonotype. The V call is TRBV4-1, the J call TRBJ1-5; D is undetermined. V lost 0 bases and J 4 bases, leaving 10 bases between the germline ends. Germline CDR1 reads MGHRA; CDR2 reads YSYEKL. This CDR3 comprises 15 residues. The CDR3, as DNA: TGCGCCAGCAGCCAAGACCGTGGGCGTAATCAGCCCCAGCATTTT. It specifies CASSQDRGRNQPQHF.

The chain links TRBV4-1 to TRBJ1-4; D perhaps matches TRBD1 (6 bases). Trimming took 4 bases from V and 0 from J, leaving 15 bases between them. The CDR3 has 17 amino acids. Germline V gives CDR1 MGHRA, CDR2 YSYEKL. CDR3 DNA sequence: TGCGCCAGCAGCCCCGGGGGGGCAAAGGCAACTAATGAAAAACTGTTTTTT. It encodes CASSPGGAKATNEKLFF.